The present entry profiles one T cell receptor (beta chain) with its context. As yet, its antigen is unknown. This entry comes from a study of identical twins. The study's findings and limits: Modelling underestimated the level of out-of-frame TCR alpha sharing observed in monozygotic twins.

Trimming at V came to 6 bases and at J to 4 bases, leaving 6 bases not matched to a gene. This CDR3 is built from 15 residues. Germline assignment: CDR1 DFQATT and CDR2 SNEGSKA (reference sequence). TCRdb analysed the 5' RACE reads with MiXCR anew, one entry per CDR3 protein. The sample shows 450,000 to 600,000 distinct CDR3 sequences, about 22% of them seen only once. The data also belong to a second study, concerning yellow fever vaccine responses in identical twins.

What was sequenced was CD4+ T cells sorted from blood. The rearrangement joins TRBV20-1 to TRBJ2-7; 16 bases are a match to TRBD2. This receptor was taken from a young woman in good health. The CDR3: CSAPGLAGGGYEQYF. DNA of the CDR3: TGCAGTGCCCCGGGACTAGCGGGAGGGGGGTACGAGCAGTACTTC.